This T cell receptor beta chain is drawn from a study of blood T cell repertoires in COVID-19. Study-level information: T cells, B-cell-depleted T cells, or PBMCs provided the cDNA or gDNA that served as material.

Clones were read by immunoSEQ multiplex PCR, and TCRdb kept only the in-frame ones, dropping some. Among around 120,000 clones listed, around 87% were seen once. This clone was observed a single time. The TCR sequence derives from a man aged 45 to 65 with acute or convalescent COVID-19. What was sequenced was peripheral blood.

The CDR3 DNA sequence: TGTGCCACCAGTGATCCAGGACTAGCGGGTCGGGAGACCCAGTACTTC. Protein product: CATSDPGLAGRETQYF. The J gene is TRBJ2-5, the V gene TRBV24-1; 11 bases map to TRBD2. V lost 3 bases and J lost 5; bases outside the gene matches: 7. This CDR3 spans 16 amino acids. Germline CDR1 reads KGHDR; CDR2 reads SFDVKD.